These 17 T cell receptor beta chains share one sample of origin, sequenced in a study of identical twins. One entry per CDR3 protein results from TCRdb running MiXCR on the 5' RACE reads. The sample shows 450,000 to 650,000 distinct CDR3 sequences, around a tenth of them seen only once. This sample also appeared in a second study, on yellow fever vaccine responses in identical twins.

Specimen: PBMCs. The receptors derive from a woman under 30 in good health.

The table lists this clonotype with a few counts. The V and J genes are TRBV9 and TRBJ2-3; the match to TRBD2 covers 10 bases. Germline assignment: CDR1 SGDLS and CDR2 YYNGEE. The CDR3 sequence is 17 residues long. Trimming took 2 bases from V and 2 from J; bases not matched to a gene: 8. CDR3 protein: CASSVAPLAGVTDTQYF. In DNA form, the CDR3 reads TGTGCCAGCAGCGTTGCCCCTCTAGCGGGGGTCACAGATACGCAGTATTTT.

This clonotype was seen a handful of times. The rearrangement links TRBV7-2 to TRBJ2-7; D tentatively reads TRBD1 or TRBD2 (6 bases each). V was cut by 5 bases and J by 2 bases, with 13 bases left in between. The CDR3 consists of 14 residues. Germline lookup yields CDR1 SGHTA and CDR2 FQGNSA. Here the CDR3 reads CASSTDGGPYEQYF. CDR3 coding DNA: TGTGCCAGCAGCACAGACGGGGGCCCCTACGAGCAGTACTTC.

The genes are TRBV4-2 and TRBJ1-5; D is ambiguous. The V and J ends lost 1 base and 6 bases respectively, with 7 bases between them. There are 13 residues in the CDR3. Germline assignment: CDR1 LGHNA and CDR2 YNFKEQ. The CDR3 here is CASSQGVAQPQHF. As DNA, the CDR3 is TGTGCCAGCAGCCAAGGGGTAGCTCAGCCCCAGCATTTT.

This sequence joins TRBV7-2 and TRBJ2-1; TRBD2 matches 10 bases. CDR1 SGHTA and CDR2 FQGNSA come from the germline V gene. The CDR3 is made up of 15 amino acids. The ends lost 4 bases at V and 3 bases at J; junction bases unmatched: 3. The CDR3 loop is CASSSGLAFYNEQFF. The CDR3 nucleotides are TGTGCCAGCAGCTCGGGACTAGCGTTCTACAATGAGCAGTTCTTC. The full variable domain, in which reference TRBV7-2 and TRBJ2-1 provide the parts outside the CDR3, is GAGVSQSPSNKVTEKGKDVELRCDPISGHTALYWYRQSLGQGLEFLIYFQGNSAPDKSGLPSDRFSAERTGGSVSTLTIQRTQQEDSAVYLCASSSGLAFYNEQFFGPGTRLTVL.

The chain couples TRBV7-2 to TRBJ2-1; 7 bases map to TRBD2. J was trimmed by 8 bases and V by 4 bases; bases with no gene match: 11. The CDR3 has 15 amino acids. The germline gives CDR1 SGHTA, CDR2 FQGNSA. The CDR3 DNA reads TGTGCCAGCAGCTCCCGCCGGCGGGAGAACGATGAGCAGTTCTTC. Encoded protein: CASSSRRRENDEQFF.

This clonotype was seen more than once but under ten times. J is TRBJ2-5 and V is TRBV12-3 or TRBV12-4, with D perhaps TRBD1 (6 bases). Trimming took 6 bases from V and 5 from J, leaving 19 bases between them. The CDR3 consists of 15 residues. DNA for the CDR3: TGTGCCAGCAGAAAAGTCTTACAGGGTAGCGAGACCCAGTACTTC. It encodes CASRKVLQGSETQYF.

In its sample, this clonotype was seen many times. The rearrangement links TRBV12-3 or TRBV12-4 to TRBJ2-7; D perhaps matches TRBD1 (5 bases). Trimming pared 5 bases from V and 3 bases from J, leaving 14 bases between. The CDR3 sequence is 14 residues long. For the CDR3, the DNA is TGTGCCAGCAGTCCCCGGCAGGGATACTACGAGCAGTACTTC. This codes for CASSPRQGYYEQYF.

This clonotype showed up just once. The chain employs TRBV20-1 and TRBJ2-3, with TRBD2 matching 8 bases. Germline CDR1 and CDR2: DFQATT and SNEGSKA (reference sequence). After removal of 1 base from V and 4 bases from J, the junction contained 10 bases not matched to a gene. The CDR3 runs to 16 residues. The CDR3 protein is CSARGHPGGGPDTQYF. Written as DNA, the CDR3 is TGCAGTGCTAGAGGCCATCCCGGCGGGGGGCCAGATACGCAGTATTTT.

This clonotype has a count of ten or more. The rearrangement joins TRBV29-1 to TRBJ2-7, with 13 bases identical to TRBD2. Losses at the gene ends were 3 bases for V and 3 bases for J; bases not matched to a gene: 8. Germline V lookup: CDR1 SQVTM, CDR2 ANQGSEA. The CDR3 runs 16 residues. In DNA form, the CDR3 reads TGCAGCGTTGATTCACGGACTAGCGGGGGAAGCTACGAGCAGTACTTC. This gives the protein CSVDSRTSGGSYEQYF.

This clonotype was found a few times. The chain is built from TRBV27 and TRBJ2-4; D might be TRBD2 (6 bases). The CDR3 loop spans 17 amino acids. Germline V gives CDR1 MNHEY, CDR2 SMNVEV (reference sequence). V was pared by 4 bases and J by 0 bases, with 16 bases between. The CDR3 spells CASSSGGGGVAKNIQYF. The DNA for the CDR3 is TGTGCCAGCAGTTCCGGGGGTGGTGGGGTAGCCAAAAACATTCAGTACTTC.

This clonotype was recorded many times. The chain has TRBV29-1 and TRBJ2-1, with D perhaps TRBD1 (6 bases). Germline CDR1 is SQVTM and CDR2 is ANQGSEA. CDR3 length equals 17 residues. V lost 4 bases, J lost 0 bases, and 19 bases lay in between. The CDR3 nucleotides are TGCAGCGTTGCGGGACACTGGGCTGGGAGCTCCTACAATGAGCAGTTCTTC. Translating gives CSVAGHWAGSSYNEQFF.

This clonotype has a count of ten or more. V gene TRBV28 combines with J gene TRBJ2-4, with D uncertain. V shed 5 bases and J shed 0 bases, with 11 bases lying between them. CDR3 length: 15 residues. Germline values: CDR1 MDHEN, CDR2 SYDVKM. In DNA, the CDR3 is TGTGCCAGCAGTCCCGGAGACCTAGCCAAAAACATTCAGTACTTC. Amino acid sequence: CASSPGDLAKNIQYF.

This clonotype was picked up one time. V and J are TRBV29-1 and TRBJ2-7, with 7 bases aligning to TRBD1. V shed 3 bases and J 2 bases; nucleotides not matched to a gene: 4. Germline V gives CDR1 SQVTM, CDR2 ANQGSEA. The CDR3 has 13 residues. The CDR3 DNA is TGCAGCGTTGAGTGGCAGGGGGCCTACGAGCAGTACTTC. It translates to CSVEWQGAYEQYF.

In its sample, this clonotype was seen many times. The chain links TRBV25-1 to TRBJ2-1; perhaps TRBD2 as D (5 bases). V gave up 1 base and J gave up 10 bases, with 14 bases separating them. This CDR3 has 14 residues. Looked up from germline, CDR1 is MGHDK and CDR2 is SYGVNS. The CDR3 spells CASSEFFAGGEQFF. DNA of the CDR3: TGTGCCAGCAGTGAATTCTTTGCCGGCGGGGAGCAGTTCTTC.

There are many counts of this clonotype. The chain has TRBV20-1 and TRBJ2-7, with D perhaps assigned TRBD1 or TRBD2 (6 bases each). Trimming removed 0 bases at V and 0 bases at J, with 12 bases between. Germline V gene data show CDR1 as DFQATT and CDR2 as SNEGSKA (reference sequence). The CDR3 covers 15 residues. The CDR3 DNA reads TGCAGTGCTAGAGAAGGGGGGAGAGGCTCCTACGAGCAGTACTTC. It is translated as CSAREGGRGSYEQYF.

The CDR3 region has the DNA TGCAGCGTTGGCAAAGGGGACGGTAGCCTCGGCTACACCTTC. Translated: CSVGKGDGSLGYTF. V gene TRBV29-1 combines with J gene TRBJ1-2; possible D gene TRBD1, 5 bases. Per germline, CDR1 SQVTM and CDR2 ANQGSEA. The V end was cut by 4 bases, the J end by 8 bases, with 20 bases between. This CDR3 has 14 residues.

This clonotype was detected ten times or more. The V gene is TRBV19, the J gene TRBJ1-6; D might be TRBD1 (5 bases). CDR1 is LNHDA and CDR2 is SQIVND in the germline V gene (reference sequence). The ends were cut back, 5 bases at V and 10 bases at J, with 9 bases in the middle. CDR3 length: 12 residues. The CDR3 sequence is CASSGTESPLHF. The DNA for the CDR3 is TGTGCCAGTAGTGGGACCGAATCACCCCTCCACTTT.